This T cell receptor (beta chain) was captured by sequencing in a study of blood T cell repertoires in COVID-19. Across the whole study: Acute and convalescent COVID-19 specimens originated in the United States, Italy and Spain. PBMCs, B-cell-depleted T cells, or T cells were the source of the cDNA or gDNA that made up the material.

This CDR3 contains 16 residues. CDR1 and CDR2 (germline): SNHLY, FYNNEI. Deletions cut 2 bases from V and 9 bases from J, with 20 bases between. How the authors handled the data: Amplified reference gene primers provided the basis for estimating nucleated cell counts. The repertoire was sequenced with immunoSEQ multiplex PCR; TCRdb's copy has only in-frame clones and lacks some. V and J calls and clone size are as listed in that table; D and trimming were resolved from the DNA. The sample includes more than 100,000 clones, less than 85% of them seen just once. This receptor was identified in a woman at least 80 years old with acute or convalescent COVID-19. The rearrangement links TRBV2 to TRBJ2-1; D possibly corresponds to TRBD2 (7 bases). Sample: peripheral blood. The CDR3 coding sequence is TGTGCCAGCAGTGAAATGGGGGCAGGGAGGGGAATTGAGCAGTTCTTC. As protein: CASSEMGAGRGIEQFF.